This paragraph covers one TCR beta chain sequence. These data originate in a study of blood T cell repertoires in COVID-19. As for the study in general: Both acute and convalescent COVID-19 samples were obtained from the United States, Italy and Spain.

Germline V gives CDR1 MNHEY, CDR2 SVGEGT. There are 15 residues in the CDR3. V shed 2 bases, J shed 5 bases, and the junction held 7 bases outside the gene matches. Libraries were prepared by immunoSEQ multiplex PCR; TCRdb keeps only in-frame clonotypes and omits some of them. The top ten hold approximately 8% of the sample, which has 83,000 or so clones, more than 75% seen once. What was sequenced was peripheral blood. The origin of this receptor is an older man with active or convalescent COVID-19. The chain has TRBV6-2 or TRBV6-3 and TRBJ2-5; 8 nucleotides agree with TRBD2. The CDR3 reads CASSYGTGGQETQYF. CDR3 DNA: TGTGCCAGCAGTTACGGGACGGGGGGGCAGGAGACCCAGTACTTC.